This TCR beta chain is drawn from a study of shared clonotypes between healthy human individuals (dated by TCRdb to the early 2020s). About the study as a whole: The cohort comprised two women and a few men aged 18 to 49 years. For each donor, CD4 naive and CD4 memory were each run on three plates, CD8 naive on two plates, and CD8 memory on one plate. The study deeply sequenced blood TCR repertoires of several healthy adults to estimate repertoire size and the extent of clonotype sharing between individuals. To increase sequencing depth and limit assay-specific biases, TCR repertoire library preparation and sequencing were carried out by different laboratories using diverse techniques. Leukapheresis yielded between about 0.9 and 9.5 billion PBMCs per donor. Study-level results and caveats: Naive subsets generally had larger estimated clonotype richness than memory subsets. Sampling was restricted to blood, and TCR repertoires in tissues likely differ from the TCR repertoires found in blood. When a handful of donors were compared, the shared fraction of clonotypes was about 5% for naive CD4, approximately 3.3% for naive CD8, 2% to 2.5% for memory CD4, and 0.3% to 0.5% for memory CD8. Incomplete sequencing was indicated by rarefaction of sorted-subset datasets, despite the large sequencing depth. Pairwise subsampling led to the expectation that sequencing depth would affect the degree of clonotype sharing among donors. Compared with non-shared clonotypes, clonotypes shared by all four sorted-subset donors had higher generation probabilities. The genetic and exposure-history diversity represented was limited by the small number of donors.

The CDR3, cysteine through phenylalanine, is 15 amino acids long. The kept DNA is CDR3 alone, 45 bases in frame from the first base. From the germline V gene (reference sequence), CDR1 is LNHNV and CDR2 is YYDKDF. V is reduced by 1 base and J by 0 bases, leaving a spacing of 9 bases between them. With respect to this clone: Its cognate antigen has yet to be identified. Nothing much larger sits one base from this clone, and base qualities are not available.

TCR CDR3 regions were amplified from genomic DNA by multiplex PCR using the deep immunoSEQ assay. Genomic DNA extracted from each cell subset was distributed evenly over all wells of several immunoSEQ 96-well plates, and each plate served as one replicate. For sorted subsets, 200 ng of genomic DNA, equivalent to 30,000 or so T cell genomes, went into each replicate PCR. The purified libraries were quantified using a Qubit 3.0 fluorometer, sized with a Bioanalyzer 2100, and then quantified again using the KAPA Library Quantification kit. Each immunoSEQ 96-well plate was sequenced on its own single-read 150-cycle Illumina NextSeq 550 flow cell. On the authors' methods: Because the immunoSEQ output held only junctional sequences and lacked quality scores, the filtering could not match the filtering applied to full-length reads. Sequences were annotated with PyIR, a Python wrapper for IgBLAST v1.9, and V/J genes and CDR3 were assigned using IMGT germline references. Reads were removed for weak V/J assignments (E-value above 1e-6), missing CDR3, stop codons, out-of-frame junctions, or ambiguous translated residues. V3J clonotypes were defined by identical inferred V gene, J gene, and CDR3 amino acid sequence. Percentage overlap between repertoires was calculated by dividing the number of shared unique clonotypes by the size of the smaller repertoire. RTK rarefaction, the Chao1 estimator, and Recon v2.1 estimates of unobserved clonotypes were used to assess repertoire richness. For all TCRbeta clonotypes obtained by the gDNA method from a few donors, generation probabilities were computed with OLGA. What TCRdb holds here is the immuneACCESS table cut down to in-frame rearrangements. Part of the clones is not present; checked against another copy, under half of the missing clones reflect an unresolved V gene, and the others are unexplained. The V and J calls and the clone size are those of that table, but D and trimming were determined from the DNA. Recorded for this sample are about 1 million clones; 70% to 80% of them occurred a single time. The top ten clones comprise about 1.5% of the sample.

The donors were healthy, HIV-negative adults who had no recently reported acute infections or vaccinations. All donors were Caucasian adults living in Nashville, Tennessee, USA. CD4+ T cells were enriched by magnetic negative selection, after which naive cells were positively selected on CD45RA and the negative fraction was taken as the memory subset. Blood was obtained by leukapheresis, after which PBMCs were separated by Ficoll-Histopaque density gradient centrifugation and cryopreserved in liquid nitrogen vapor phase. Analytical flow cytometry was used to check the purity and quantity of every magnetically sorted T cell population. Genomic DNA was isolated from every sorted fraction and measured by UV absorbance on a Nanodrop 2000c.

Sequencing used memory CD4+ T cells sorted from blood. In light of the paper, this sample's cell subset or site label describes: CD45RA-negative fraction. The rearrangement combines TRBV15 with TRBJ1-2; too little of a D gene remains to name it. The origin of this receptor is a man younger than 35 in good health. The DNA sequence is as follows: TGTGCCACCAGCAGAGTTTGGGAAACTAACTATGGCTACACCTTC. The resulting protein is CATSRVWETNYGYTF.